These T cell receptor beta chains were read from a single sample in a study of identifying expanded T cells in peripheral blood. Libraries were prepared by immunoSEQ multiplex PCR; TCRdb keeps only in-frame clonotypes and omits some of them. The sample lists 90,000 or so clones, about 86% occurring once. Sequenced sample: blood. These receptors all stem from a person between 18 and 75 years old in good health. CDR3s include the opening cysteine and the closing phenylalanine or tryptophan. A D gene is named only where the DNA matches it firmly. Expanded clones get a size class; other rows say once, few or many, or leave the size out.

D	J	V	size	CDR3	DNA
TRBD2	TRBJ2-3	TRBV7-9	.	CASSTGLAGTDTQYF	TGTGCCAGCAGCACGGGACTAGCGGGCACAGATACGCAGTATTTT
.	TRBJ2-1	TRBV7-2	.	CASNSPPVNEQFF	TGTGCCAGCAACTCCCCCCCGGTGAATGAGCAGTTCTTC
.	TRBJ1-5	TRBV5-6	.	CASSADRDQPQHF	TGTGCCAGCAGCGCCGACAGAGATCAGCCCCAGCATTTT
.	TRBJ2-2	TRBV5-1	.	CASQSSRGTGELFF	TGCGCCAGCCAGAGCTCCAGGGGCACCGGGGAGCTGTTTTTT
TRBD1	TRBJ1-2	TRBV5-5	once	CASSLWTGITYGYTF	TGTGCCAGCAGCTTATGGACAGGAATAACCTATGGCTACACCTTC
.	TRBJ2-2	TRBV30	.	CAWSRDSNAGELFF	TGTGCCTGGAGCCGGGACTCCAACGCCGGGGAGCTGTTTTTT
.	TRBJ1-5	TRBV6-5	.	CASSPATPSQPQHF	TGTGCCAGCAGTCCAGCCACTCCCAGTCAGCCCCAGCATTTT
.	TRBJ2-6	TRBV5-1	.	CASSWTDTGSGANVLTF	TGCGCCAGCAGCTGGACTGACACAGGGAGTGGGGCCAACGTCCTGACTTTC
.	TRBJ2-5	TRBV5-1	.	CASSLAGTVNAETQYF	TGCGCCAGCAGCTTGGCCGGAACTGTCAACGCGGAGACCCAGTACTTC
.	TRBJ1-1	TRBV27	.	CASSLWEGETEAFF	TGTGCCAGCAGTTTATGGGAAGGAGAGACTGAAGCTTTCTTT
TRBD1	TRBJ2-3	TRBV4-3	.	CASSQDRQGDYTQYF	TGCGCCAGCAGCCAAGATCGACAGGGCGACTATACGCAGTATTTT
.	TRBJ1-1	TRBV7-2	.	CASSLGSSTEAFF	TGTGCCAGCAGCTTGGGGTCTTCCACTGAAGCTTTCTTT
.	TRBJ1-1	TRBV2	.	CASKVGTEAFF	TGTGCCAGCAAGGTGGGAACTGAAGCTTTCTTT
TRBD1	TRBJ2-1	TRBV6-5	.	CASTLDRGRGEQFF	TGTGCCAGCACCCTTGACAGGGGGCGCGGTGAGCAGTTCTTC
.	TRBJ1-3	TRBV7-9	.	CASSFGDRTIYF	TGTGCCAGCAGCTTTGGTGACCGCACCATATATTTT
.	TRBJ2-4	TRBV2	once	CASLNLGEGVDF	TGTGCCAGCCTTAACCTCGGGGAAGGGGTGGACTTC
.	TRBJ2-1	TRBV19	.	CASSIDAFGEQFF	TGTGCCAGTAGTATAGACGCCTTTGGTGAGCAGTTCTTC
TRBD1	TRBJ1-1	TRBV5-1	.	CASSLGATGAGNTEAFF	TGCGCCAGCAGCTTAGGGGCGACAGGGGCGGGGAACACTGAAGCTTTCTTT
.	TRBJ2-5	TRBV27	.	CASSFTAAQETQYF	TGTGCCAGCAGTTTTACAGCGGCCCAAGAGACCCAGTACTTC
.	TRBJ2-3	TRBV10-3	.	CAISDADAITDTQYF	TGTGCCATCAGTGATGCGGACGCAATCACAGATACGCAGTATTTT
.	TRBJ1-1	TRBV5-1	.	CVSSSANMNTEAFF	TGCGTCAGCAGCTCGGCGAATATGAACACTGAAGCTTTCTTT
.	TRBJ1-6	TRBV27	.	CASSLWYNRANSPLHF	TGTGCCAGCAGTTTATGGTACAACAGGGCGAATTCACCCCTCCACTTT
.	TRBJ2-3	TRBV6-5	.	CASSYDLVARGYTQYF	TGTGCCAGCAGTTACGACCTAGTTGCTAGGGGGTATACGCAGTATTTT
.	TRBJ1-2	TRBV5-4	.	CASSSLEPGYTF	TGTGCCAGCAGCTCCCTCGAGCCGGGCTACACCTTC
.	TRBJ1-2	TRBV12-2	.	CASRLGFSYGYTF	TGTGCAAGTCGCTTAGGATTTTCCTATGGCTACACCTTC
.	TRBJ2-7	TRBV5-4	.	CASSISGDQYYEQYF	TGTGCCAGCAGCATATCTGGGGACCAATACTACGAGCAGTACTTC
.	TRBJ1-2	TRBV29-1	.	CSVFSDGYTF	TGCAGCGTTTTTTCCGATGGCTACACCTTC
.	TRBJ2-1	TRBV7-6	.	CASSTGPTDNEQFF	TGTGCCAGCAGCACCGGACCTACTGACAATGAGCAGTTCTTC
TRBD1	TRBJ1-1	TRBV6-5	.	CASSRNRGLTEAFF	TGTGCCAGCAGCCGAAACAGGGGGCTCACTGAAGCTTTCTTT
.	TRBJ2-3	TRBV7-2	.	CASRVRGSTDTQYF	TGTGCCAGCAGGGTCAGGGGCAGCACAGATACGCAGTATTTT
TRBD1	TRBJ1-4	TRBV27	.	CASSDRGQHSATNEKLFF	TGTGCCAGCAGTGACCGGGGACAGCATTCTGCAACTAATGAAAAACTGTTTTTT
TRBD1	TRBJ1-3	TRBV30	.	CAWKTGATIYF	TGTGCCTGGAAGACAGGGGCCACCATATATTTT
.	TRBJ2-5	TRBV9	.	CASSVGQLQETQYF	TGTGCCAGCAGCGTGGGTCAGTTACAAGAGACCCAGTACTTC
.	TRBJ1-5	TRBV18	.	CASSPRVAEPQHF	TGTGCCAGCTCCCCTAGGGTGGCGGAGCCCCAGCATTTT
.	TRBJ1-5	TRBV19	.	CASSIDLGNPGQPQHF	TGTGCCAGTAGTATAGATCTCGGAAACCCCGGCCAGCCCCAGCATTTT
.	TRBJ1-5	TRBV7-2	.	CASSPMEGLDGNQPQHF	TGTGCCAGCAGCCCCATGGAAGGACTCGACGGTAATCAGCCCCAGCATTTT